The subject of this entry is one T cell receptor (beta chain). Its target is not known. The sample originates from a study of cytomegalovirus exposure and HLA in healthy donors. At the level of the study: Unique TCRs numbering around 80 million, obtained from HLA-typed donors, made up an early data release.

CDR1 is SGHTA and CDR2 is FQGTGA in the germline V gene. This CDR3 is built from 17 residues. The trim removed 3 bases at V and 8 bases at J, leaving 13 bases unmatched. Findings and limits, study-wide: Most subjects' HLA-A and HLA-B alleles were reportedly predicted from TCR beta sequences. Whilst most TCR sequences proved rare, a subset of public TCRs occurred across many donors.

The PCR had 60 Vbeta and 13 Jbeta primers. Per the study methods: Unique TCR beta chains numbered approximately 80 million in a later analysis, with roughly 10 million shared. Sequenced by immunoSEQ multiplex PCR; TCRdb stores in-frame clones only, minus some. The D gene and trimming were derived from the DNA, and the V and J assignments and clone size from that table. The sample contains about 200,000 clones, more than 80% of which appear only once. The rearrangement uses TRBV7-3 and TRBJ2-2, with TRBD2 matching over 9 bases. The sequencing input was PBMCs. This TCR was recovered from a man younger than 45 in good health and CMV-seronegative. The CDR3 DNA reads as TGTGCCAGCAGCTTGGGTCCTAGCGGGGCTAGAGGGGGGGAGCTGTTTTTT. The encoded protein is CASSLGPSGARGGELFF.